This T cell receptor beta chain was found in a study of blood T cell repertoires in COVID-19. Trimming stripped 2 bases from V and 4 bases from J, with 5 bases between. Germline-derived CDR1 and CDR2 are MNHEY and SVGEGT. The CDR3 covers 12 residues. Measured with immunoSEQ multiplex PCR; TCRdb has only the in-frame clones, and not every one. This table has under 250,000 clones, roughly 84% appearing once. The specimen sequenced was peripheral blood. V usage is TRBV6-2 or TRBV6-3 and J usage is TRBJ1-1; unclear D gene. This TCR derives from a man between 40 and 49 years old with acute or convalescent COVID-19. The CDR3 loop is CASSYGFTEAFF. The DNA of the CDR3 is TGTGCCAGCAGTTACGGCTTCACTGAAGCTTTCTTT.